This T cell receptor (beta chain) came from a study of T-cell reconstitution after alpha-beta-depleted transplantation in children. Study observations and caveats: Approximately two months post-transplant, alpha-beta T cells reportedly originated from several hundred expanded graft clones.

It was with unique molecular identifiers that the TCRbeta library was prepared. TCRdb reanalysed the PCR reads using MiXCR and keeps one entry per CDR3 protein. The sample lists about 980,000 distinct CDR3 sequences; 25% to 35% were seen once. Deletions cut 0 bases from V and 7 bases from J, with 15 bases between. Germline V CDR1 and CDR2: MGHRA, YSYEKL. This CDR3 spans 16 amino acids. This clonotype appeared a single time. Antigen specificity is unknown. This receptor was identified in a boy under two years old who had a stem cell transplant for SCID, so the T cells may come from the graft donor. The sequencing here drew on PBMCs, mostly from graft donor cells, taken 360 days after TCRalphabeta/CD19-depleted stem cell transplant. The chain couples TRBV4-1 to TRBJ2-2, with D unclear. CDR3 nucleotide sequence: TGCGCCAGCAGCCAAGATCGCAGGATAGCCATCGGGGAGCTGTTTTTT. Protein: CASSQDRRIAIGELFF.